The rows below give T cell receptor beta chains drawn from one sample of a study of blood T cell repertoires in COVID-19. Sequencing used immunoSEQ multiplex PCR; TCRdb keeps in-frame clones, though not all of them. This sample carries fewer than 250,000 clones, about 83% of them seen once, and the ten largest clones take approximately 8%. Sequenced input: peripheral blood. The receptor source for this set is a woman in her 50s with active or convalescent COVID-19. The CDR3 runs from the conserved cysteine through the conserved F or W. D genes are given only for firm matches. The size field is filled for only some rows; it gives once, few, many or a size class.

length: 14; V: TRBV27; D: -; J: TRBJ1-5; size: -; CDR3: CASSLGGSLGAQHF; DNA: TGTGCCAGCAGTTTGGGGGGTTCCCTCGGAGCCCAGCATTTT
length: 16; V: TRBV7-9; D: TRBD1; J: TRBJ1-6; size: few; CDR3: CASSSQRGQGHSPLHF; DNA: TGTGCCAGCAGCTCCCAGAGGGGACAGGGGCATTCACCCCTCCACTTT
length: 14; V: TRBV15; D: -; J: TRBJ1-3; size: -; CDR3: CATSRGGTGNTIYF; DNA: TGTGCCACCAGCAGAGGGGGCACTGGAAACACCATATATTTT
length: 15; V: TRBV5-6; D: -; J: TRBJ1-5; size: -; CDR3: CASSLLSAGVQPQHF; DNA: TGTGCCAGCAGCTTGTTATCAGCGGGGGTTCAGCCCCAGCATTTT
length: 11; V: TRBV12-3/TRBV12-4; D: -; J: TRBJ1-1; size: -; CDR3: CASSLNREAFF; DNA: TGTGCCAGCAGTTTAAACAGGGAAGCTTTCTTT
length: 15; V: TRBV7-3; D: -; J: TRBJ1-1; size: -; CDR3: CASSLGRAGNTEAFF; DNA: TGTGCCAGCAGCTTAGGTAGGGCGGGGAACACTGAAGCTTTCTTT
length: 16; V: TRBV5-1; D: TRBD2; J: TRBJ2-1; size: -; CDR3: CASSRTGTSSYNEQFF; DNA: TGCGCCAGCAGCAGAACCGGGACTAGCAGCTACAATGAGCAGTTCTTC
length: 14; V: TRBV3-1/TRBV3-2; D: -; J: TRBJ1-3; size: -; CDR3: CASSPRQSGNTIYF; DNA: TGTGCCAGCAGCCCACGACAGTCTGGAAACACCATATATTTT
length: 12; V: TRBV28; D: -; J: TRBJ2-2; size: -; CDR3: CASMEGARELFF; DNA: TGTGCCAGCATGGAGGGGGCCAGGGAGCTGTTTTTT
length: 16; V: TRBV3-1/TRBV3-2; D: TRBD2; J: TRBJ2-2; size: -; CDR3: CASSERTSGRTGELFF; DNA: TGTGCCAGCAGCGAGAGAACTAGCGGGAGAACCGGGGAGCTGTTTTTT
length: 11; V: TRBV29-1; D: -; J: TRBJ1-1; size: -; CDR3: CSVPVRTEAFF; DNA: TGCAGCGTGCCTGTGCGTACTGAAGCTTTCTTT
length: 13; V: TRBV11-2; D: -; J: TRBJ2-2; size: once; CDR3: CAIRRGSNGELFF; DNA: TGTGCCATCCGGCGGGGCTCTAACGGGGAGCTGTTTTTT
length: 15; V: TRBV6-5; D: TRBD1; J: TRBJ2-3; size: -; CDR3: CASSLGTGGTDTQYF; DNA: TGTGCCAGCAGTCTAGGGACAGGGGGCACAGATACGCAGTATTTT
length: 16; V: TRBV19; D: TRBD2; J: TRBJ2-4; size: -; CDR3: CASQDSGRAAKNIQYF; DNA: TGTGCCAGCCAGGACAGCGGGAGGGCAGCCAAAAACATTCAGTACTTC
length: 15; V: TRBV10-3; D: -; J: TRBJ1-6; size: -; CDR3: CAISTDRSYNSPLHF; DNA: TGTGCCATCAGCACCGACAGGAGCTATAATTCACCCCTCCACTTT
length: 12; V: TRBV30; D: TRBD1; J: TRBJ1-4; size: -; CDR3: CAGGQSNEKLFF; DNA: TGTGCCGGGGGACAGTCTAATGAAAAACTGTTTTTT
length: 14; V: TRBV19; D: -; J: TRBJ2-3; size: -; CDR3: CASSINRATDTQYF; DNA: TGTGCCAGTAGTATCAACAGGGCCACAGATACGCAGTATTTT
length: 15; V: TRBV30; D: TRBD2; J: TRBJ2-1; size: -; CDR3: CAWSVSLAGGNEQFF; DNA: TGTGCCTGGAGTGTAAGTCTAGCGGGGGGCAATGAGCAGTTCTTC
length: 15; V: TRBV7-9; D: -; J: TRBJ1-6; size: -; CDR3: CASSLGYGQGSPLHF; DNA: TGTGCCAGCAGCTTAGGGTACGGGCAGGGTTCACCCCTCCACTTT
length: 12; V: TRBV24-1; D: -; J: TRBJ2-3; size: -; CDR3: CATSEQTDTQYF; DNA: TGTGCCACCAGTGAACAGACAGATACGCAGTATTTT
length: 17; V: TRBV7-9; D: -; J: TRBJ1-3; size: -; CDR3: CASSLGLQGPPGNTIYF; DNA: TGTGCCAGCAGCTTAGGACTACAGGGCCCCCCTGGAAACACCATATATTTT
length: 15; V: TRBV6-5; D: -; J: TRBJ2-4; size: -; CDR3: CASSRGAGDKNIQYF; DNA: TGTGCCAGCAGTAGGGGGGCGGGAGACAAAAACATTCAGTACTTC
length: 13; V: TRBV6-5; D: -; J: TRBJ1-5; size: -; CDR3: CASRRTVNQPQHF; DNA: TGTGCCAGCAGGAGGACAGTCAATCAGCCCCAGCATTTT
length: 18; V: TRBV6-1; D: TRBD1; J: TRBJ1-3; size: few; CDR3: CASSEADYRGLGRNTIYF; DNA: TGTGCCAGCAGTGAAGCGGACTACAGGGGGTTGGGGAGAAACACCATATATTTT
length: 14; V: TRBV6-5; D: TRBD2; J: TRBJ2-7; size: few; CDR3: CASGRGGKTYEQYF; DNA: TGTGCCAGCGGTCGGGGGGGAAAAACCTACGAGCAGTACTTC